This TCR beta chain derives from a study of blood T cell repertoires in COVID-19. Study-wide background: Sites in the United States, Italy and Spain provided acute and convalescent COVID-19 samples. Sample material is recorded as cDNA or gDNA derived from T cells, B-cell-depleted T cells, or PBMCs.

V was cut by 5 bases and J by 4 bases, with 12 bases left in between. The CDR3 extends over 14 amino acids. Per germline, CDR1 SGHTA and CDR2 FQGTGA. Worth noting for this clone: Different DNA sequences within this sample yield the same CDR3.

Original processing notes: Reference gene primer amplification gave estimated nucleated cell counts. Data came from immunoSEQ multiplex PCR; TCRdb stores just in-frame clones and leaves some out. The DNA gave D and trimming, while V, J and clone size come from that table. Found here are 100,000 to 150,000 clones, approximately 84% of them singletons; the top ten hold 9% to 15%. The sample consisted of peripheral blood. This receptor was obtained from a woman aged 55 to 70 with acute or convalescent COVID-19. The V gene is TRBV7-3, the J gene TRBJ2-1; D unresolved. CDR3 residues: CASSPRGAYNEQFF. The DNA of the CDR3 is TGTGCCAGCAGCCCACGTGGAGCGTACAATGAGCAGTTCTTC.